This T cell receptor (beta chain) was identified in a study of T cell responses to AZD1222 COVID-19 vaccine. Study summary: Second-dose timings of about 4 or about 12 weeks were pooled.

Clones were read by immunoSEQ multiplex PCR, and TCRdb kept only the in-frame ones, dropping some. Here the sample spans some 100,000 clones, about 89% being singletons. The CDR3 has 14 amino acids. V trimming: 0 bases; J trimming: 10 bases; junction bases outside the gene matches: 3. Germline CDR1 is SGHTS and CDR2 is YDEGEE. The specimen comprised peripheral blood, sampled on day 0 of AZD1222 vaccination. This TCR was recovered from an adult in good health. The chain uses TRBV5-8 and TRBJ1-6; 8 bases line up with TRBD1. This CDR3 is CASSLAGGSSPLHF. In nucleotides, the CDR3 is TGTGCCAGCAGCTTGGCAGGGGGCAGCTCACCCCTCCACTTT.